The source of this TCR beta chain is a study of T-cell reconstitution after alpha-beta-depleted transplantation in children. The germline V and J ends were trimmed by 5 bases and 4 bases, with 15 bases remaining between them. The CDR3 is made up of 15 amino acids. From germline, CDR1 is SGHTA and CDR2 FQGNSA. Study conclusions and caveats: T-cell numbers and diversity, one year after transplant, stemmed largely from T cells that were newly produced. Certain patients had high TCRbeta diversity at day 60, and it came from recipient T cells and thymic progenitors that survived. It was reported that alpha-beta T cells came from several hundred expanded graft clones (about two months after transplant).

About this clonotype: Its target is unknown.

Using unique molecular identifiers, the investigators prepared the TCRbeta library. A single record per CDR3 protein comes from TCRdb applying MiXCR to the PCR reads. This table has 700,000 to 850,000 distinct CDR3 sequences, approximately 15% appearing once. This sequence was found in a male patient between 10 and 17 years old who had a stem cell transplant for acute lymphoblastic leukemia, so the T cells may come from the graft donor. The chain is built from TRBV7-2 and TRBJ1-3, with D possibly matching TRBD1 (5 bases). Here the sequenced sample was PBMCs, mostly from graft donor cells, taken 360 days after TCRalphabeta/CD19-depleted stem cell transplant. The CDR3 coding sequence is TGTGCCAGCAGCCGTAGGAAGGGGACGGGAAACACCATATATTTT. Translation: CASSRRKGTGNTIYF.